This T cell receptor beta chain emerged from a study of T-cell reconstitution after alpha-beta-depleted transplantation in children (dated by TCRdb to 2016 to 2017). Background on the whole study: Using TCR repertoire profiling, the study followed T-cell immune reconstitution in a quantitative way in children after TCRalphabeta/CD19-depleted allogeneic hematopoietic cell transplantation.

A note on this clonotype: What antigen it recognizes has not been identified. A much more abundant neighbour one base away suggests this may be a read error.

Trimming costs V 5 bases and J 4 bases, and their ends lie 17 bases apart. The germline V gene specifies MNHNS as CDR1 and SASEGT as CDR2. Reading from cysteine to phenylalanine, the CDR3 counts 15 amino acids. Just CDR3 DNA is preserved here, 45 bases in frame from base 1. What the study reported, not specific to this receptor: The apparently early alphabetaT-cell count recovery about two months after transplant was reportedly dependent on only several hundred rapidly expanded clones derived from non-depleted graft cells. In some patients, high TCRbeta diversity at day 60 was attributed to recipient T cells and intrathymic progenitors that had survived conditioning. The frequencies of hyperexpanded clones fell over the following months, and after one year, T-cell counts and TCRbeta diversity were mostly attributed to newly produced T cells.

The treatment or condition label on this specimen signifies: allogeneic hematopoietic cell transplantation with graft depleted of TCRalphabeta T cells and CD19 B cells. TCRalphabeta/CD19-depleted allogeneic hematopoietic cell grafts were given to the transplant recipients, all of whom were children. Library prep was done by PCR. TCRdb shows the sequencer as Illumina HiSeq 2500. TCR library preparation used molecular barcoding, with unique molecular identifiers applied to normalize quantification of the TCRbeta repertoire. TCRdb reprocessing: public reads trimmed at Q25 with fastp, clones called with MiXCR, in-frame beta chains kept. Entries that share a CDR3 protein sequence are merged under the most common genes and DNA. This sample lists more than 85,000 distinct CDR3 sequences; about 7.5% were detected once. The ten largest account for roughly 15% of the sample.

In this chain, TRBV6-1 is recombined with TRBJ1-2; the D gene cannot be resolved reliably. Sample: PBMCs, taken before TCRalphabeta/CD19-depleted stem cell transplant. This clonotype was obtained from a boy between 2 and 10 years old with acute lymphoblastic leukemia, due to receive a stem cell transplant. The base sequence is TGTGCCAGCAGTCCCCCGGGGTATCTTTCCTATGGCTACACCTTC. Protein translation: CASSPPGYLSYGYTF.